This T cell receptor (beta chain) appears in the sequencing data of a study of T cell responses to AZD1222 COVID-19 vaccine. TCRdb's copy holds only in-frame clones and misses some; the assay was immunoSEQ multiplex PCR. The sample has more than 150,000 clones, roughly nine tenths seen once. Regarding this clone: Its specificity is not known.

Points from the study as a whole: Every sample of the repertoires postdated the peak T cell response. Spike-wide vaccine-associated CD4 TCRs dominated at 160-218 and 743-854. White British people made up most donors, females outnumbered males, and clonal diversity was possibly underestimated. Among those given AZD1222, only 6 or 7 were seropositive at baseline.

The specimen was peripheral blood, collected 28 days after the second AZD1222 dose. This TCR was sampled from an adult who received the AZD1222 COVID-19 vaccine.

The CDR3 sequence is CASSRRGYTF. DNA for the CDR3: TGTGCCAGCAGCCGAAGGGGCTACACCTTC. V is TRBV28 and J is TRBJ1-2, with D uncertain. Trimming removed 6 bases from V and 8 bases from J, with 7 bases in between. The CDR3 runs 10 residues. The germline gives CDR1 MDHEN, CDR2 SYDVKM.